This T cell receptor beta chain is drawn from a study of T cells in Graves' hyperthyroidism and ophthalmopathy. About the study: Before any treatment, at initial diagnosis, peripheral blood was collected.

In the case of this clonotype: What it binds is not known.

Overall study results and limits: Most expanded thyroid clonotypes above 0.001 recurred in blood.

Template material for amplifying TCR beta CDR3 regions consisted of RNA transcripts. In the first-round RT-PCR of the TCR CDR3, the HTBI primer set was used. TCRdb fed the multiplex PCR reads into MiXCR, producing one record per CDR3 protein. The data show fewer than 700,000 distinct CDR3 sequences, with roughly 16% seen just once and 3.8% held by the top ten. Clinical symptoms, serum thyroxine, TRAb, thyroid ultrasound and orbital computed tomography informed diagnoses. Trimming pared 3 bases from V and 1 base from J, leaving 7 bases between. Germline CDR1 reads LNHDA; CDR2 reads SQIVND (reference sequence). The CDR3 sequence is 15 residues long.

The specimen was blood. The rearrangement uses TRBV19 and TRBJ2-6; the D gene could be TRBD1 or TRBD2 (5 bases each). The origin of this receptor is a woman aged 25 to 45 with Graves' hyperthyroidism. CDR3 protein: CASSMWGSGANVLTF. DNA of the CDR3: TGTGCCAGTAGTATGTGGGGGTCTGGGGCCAACGTCCTGACTTTC.